The sequence of this T cell receptor beta chain was determined in a study of blood T cell repertoires in COVID-19. Looking at the study overall: From T cells, B-cell-depleted T cells, or PBMCs came the material, which was cDNA or gDNA.

This clone was recorded once. The CDR3 extends over 15 amino acids. Germline CDR1 SGHKS, CDR2 YYEKEE (reference sequence). V gave up 4 bases and J gave up 3 bases; unmatched junction bases: 7. In the authors' workflow: Reference gene primer amplification gave estimated nucleated cell counts. The repertoire was sequenced with immunoSEQ multiplex PCR; TCRdb's copy has only in-frame clones and lacks some. The DNA was the basis for D and trimming; V, J and clone size are from that table. This table holds about 200,000 clones, around 89% found once. Living in about two dozen US areas, the participants were between roughly 18 and 89 years of age. Either two negative PCRs, clearance, or symptom resolution qualified Cohort 3 donors as recovered.

V and J are TRBV5-5 and TRBJ1-5, with 7 positions matching TRBD1. The source of this sequence is a woman under 30 who had recovered from COVID-19. What was sequenced was PBMCs or T cells enriched from blood (not recorded which). For the CDR3, the DNA is TGTGCCAGCAGCCGACAGGGTTTCCACAATCAGCCCCAGCATTTT. This encodes CASSRQGFHNQPQHF.